These 10 T cell receptor beta chains were all obtained from the same sample, sequenced in a study of T-cell memory formation after mild COVID-19. MiXCR was run by TCRdb on the 5' RACE reads, yielding one entry per CDR3 protein. The sample includes some 130,000 distinct CDR3 sequences, roughly 6% of them seen just once. Sequences were obtained from PBMCs or a T cell subset sorted from them (not recorded which). Source of these receptors: an adult woman who had mild COVID-19 (a few samples of this study predate the infection). Cell type and time point are not known.

This clonotype has ten or more counts. J is TRBJ2-5 and V is TRBV12-3 or TRBV12-4; no definite D call. The CDR3 is 11 amino acids. V shed 3 bases and J shed 5 bases, with 4 bases lying between them. This CDR3 reads CASSLVETQYF. The CDR3 DNA reads TGTGCCAGCAGTTTGGTGGAGACCCAGTACTTC.

This clonotype showed up just a few times. The rearrangement joins TRBV24-1 to TRBJ2-7; no clear D gene. CDR3 length equals 13 residues. V was trimmed by 6 bases and J by 0 bases, leaving 8 bases between them. From germline, CDR1 is KGHDR and CDR2 SFDVKD. CDR3 nucleotides: TGTGCCACCAGTCGGGCCAGCTCCTACGAGCAGTACTTC. Protein product: CATSRASSYEQYF.

This clonotype came up a few times. J is TRBJ1-2 and V is TRBV4-1, with D tentatively TRBD1 (6 bases). CDR1 is MGHRA and CDR2 is YSYEKL in the germline V gene. The V gene lost 4 bases and the J gene lost 2 bases, with 11 bases spanning the gap. The length of the CDR3 is 14 residues. Here the CDR3 reads CASSPGTGNYGYTF. CDR3 in DNA: TGCGCCAGCAGCCCCGGTACAGGGAACTATGGCTACACCTTC.

The table lists this clonotype with many counts. The chain couples TRBV6-5 to TRBJ1-1; the match to TRBD1 covers 7 bases. The germline gives CDR1 MNHEY, CDR2 SVGAGI. Trimming at V came to 3 bases and at J to 6 bases, leaving 4 bases not matched to a gene. There are 13 residues in the CDR3. In DNA form, the CDR3 reads TGTGCCAGCAGTTATGACAGGGAGGCTGAAGCTTTCTTT. Protein: CASSYDREAEAFF.

This clonotype was seen more than once but under ten times. This sequence joins TRBV4-1 and TRBJ2-5; the D is unclear. Trimming took 1 base from V and 1 from J, leaving 4 bases between them. The CDR3 has 13 amino acids. Germline CDR1 reads MGHRA; CDR2 reads YSYEKL. CDR3 loop: CASSQGVQETQYF. The CDR3 DNA follows: TGCGCCAGCAGCCAAGGCGTCCAAGAGACCCAGTACTTC.

The sample holds a few counts of this clonotype. The chain employs TRBV15 and TRBJ2-7; weak D call: TRBD1 (6 bases). V gave up 6 bases and J gave up 0 bases, with 12 bases separating them. There are 14 residues in the CDR3. CDR1 and CDR2 (germline): LNHNV, YYDKDF (reference sequence). The CDR3 reads CATRTDRNSYEQYF. For the CDR3, the DNA is TGTGCCACCAGAACGGACAGAAACTCCTACGAGCAGTACTTC.

This clonotype is labeled as medium-sized (0.01 to 0.1%). Compared with germline, one end of the junction differs, possibly owing to a read error. The V and J genes are TRBV6-5 and TRBJ2-7; unclear D gene. This CDR3 is 13 amino acids long. Germline CDR1 MNHEY, CDR2 SVGAGI. The CDR3 DNA reads TGTGCCAGCAGCTACTTTGGCTGGGACGAGCAGTACTTC. Translating gives CASSYFGWDEQYF.

In this sample, this clonotype turned up many times. This chain uses TRBV29-1 with TRBJ1-1; D is possibly TRBD1 (6 bases). Trimming stripped 7 bases from V and 0 bases from J, with 12 bases between. CDR1 SQVTM and CDR2 ANQGSEA come from the germline V gene. The CDR3 spans 13 residues. CDR3: CSENRDLNTEAFF. The CDR3 nucleotides are TGCAGCGAAAACAGGGACCTGAACACTGAAGCTTTCTTT.

This clonotype was picked up many times. The chain combines TRBV29-1 with TRBJ2-3; 7 nucleotides agree with TRBD1. The junction had 6 bases not matched to a gene; V was cut back by 6 bases and J by 0 bases. Germline-derived CDR1 and CDR2 are SQVTM and ANQGSEA. This CDR3 has 14 residues. The CDR3 DNA reads as TGCAGCGTGGCCCCGGGACAGAGCACAGATACGCAGTATTTT. Encoded protein: CSVAPGQSTDTQYF.

This clonotype came up many times. The chain carries TRBV4-1 and TRBJ2-1; 9 bases are shared with TRBD2. The CDR3 has 17 residues. With 4 bases clipped from V and 7 bases from J, the junction kept 14 bases outside the gene matches. Germline V gene sequence: CDR1 MGHRA, CDR2 YSYEKL. The DNA for the CDR3 is TGCGCCAGCAGCCCTCGACTATCAAGCGGGGGGTCAAATGAGCAGTTCTTC. Protein product: CASSPRLSSGGSNEQFF.